One and the same sample provided the 31 T cell receptor beta chains below, sequenced in a study of blood T cell repertoires in COVID-19. Some clones are missing from TCRdb's copy, which holds only in-frame ones; the method was immunoSEQ multiplex PCR. In the table there are about 120,000 clones, 85% to 90% of which are singletons. The material sequenced was peripheral blood. These receptors were collected from a man between 65 and 79 years old with active or convalescent COVID-19.

This chain links TRBV28 with TRBJ2-5, with 8 bases lining up with TRBD1. The V and J ends lost 7 bases and 5 bases, in that order; junction bases with no gene match: 9. Germline lookup yields CDR1 MDHEN and CDR2 SYDVKM. The CDR3 is 14 amino acids. The DNA of the CDR3 is TGTGCCAGCACCCACTCAGGGGGCCTTGAGACCCAGTACTTC. Translation gives CASTHSGGLETQYF.

CDR3 in DNA: TGCGCCAGCAGCCTCCGTAGGGTAGCGGGGTACAATGAGCAGTTCTTC. The encoded protein is CASSLRRVAGYNEQFF. This chain links TRBV4-1 with TRBJ2-1; 8 nucleotides match TRBD2. Losses at the gene ends were 4 bases for V and 4 bases for J; bases not matched to a gene: 9. The germline V gene encodes CDR1 MGHRA and CDR2 YSYEKL. The CDR3 sequence is 16 residues long.

CDR3: CASSLGTGQNQPQHF. The DNA for the CDR3 is TGCGCCAGCAGCTTGGGGACAGGGCAGAATCAGCCCCAGCATTTT. The rearrangement links TRBV5-1 to TRBJ1-5; 8 bases are shared with TRBD1. With V trimmed by 0 bases and J by 4 bases, 3 bases remained unmatched. From germline, CDR1 is SGHRS and CDR2 YFSETQ. The CDR3 runs 15 residues.

This chain connects TRBV7-9 to TRBJ1-1; 11 bases fit TRBD1. The CDR3 runs 16 residues. V was pared by 5 bases and J by 4 bases, with 9 bases of the junction left unmatched. Germline V gene lookup returns CDR1 SEHNR and CDR2 FQNEAQ (reference sequence). The CDR3 DNA reads as TGTGCCAGCAGCCTAACCAGGGACAGGGGGGTCACTGAAGCTTTCTTT. This encodes CASSLTRDRGVTEAFF.

Only a few counts were recorded for this clone. CDR3 in amino acids: CSARPPQTYNEQFF. The CDR3 DNA is TGCAGCGCCCGCCCCCCCCAAACATACAATGAGCAGTTCTTC. The gene calls are TRBV29-1 and TRBJ2-1; D is undetermined. Germline CDR1 and CDR2: SQVTM and ANQGSEA. V was clipped by 7 bases and J by 4 bases, with 17 bases between them. CDR3 size: 14 residues.

V is TRBV6-4 and J is TRBJ1-1; D is unclear. Germline CDR1 and CDR2: MRHNA and SNTAGT. V lost 8 bases, J lost 7 bases, and 23 bases lay in between. CDR3 length: 15 residues. CDR3 protein: CASLAWGTLLREAFF. DNA for the CDR3: TGTGCCAGCCTAGCCTGGGGAACCTTACTCCGTGAAGCTTTCTTT.

This clone was observed a handful of times. The rearrangement links TRBV29-1 to TRBJ1-4; the match to TRBD1 covers 7 bases. Germline assignment: CDR1 SQVTM and CDR2 ANQGSEA. This CDR3 comprises 14 residues. The V segment lost 1 base and the J segment 5 bases; nucleotides outside the gene matches: 4. The CDR3 region has the DNA TGCAGCGTTGAAGGGGGACAGTTCAATGAAAAACTGTTTTTT. Its translation is CSVEGGQFNEKLFF.

The genes are TRBV20-1 and TRBJ2-5; unclear D gene. Germline CDR1 is DFQATT and CDR2 is SNEGSKA (reference sequence). The ends were cut back, 4 bases at V and 2 bases at J, with 5 bases in the middle. The CDR3 consists of 11 residues. DNA for the CDR3: TGCAGTGCTAACCAGCAAGAGACCCAGTACTTC. This encodes CSANQQETQYF.

This chain uses TRBV6-1 with TRBJ2-2; TRBD2 matches at 8 bases. The ends lost 1 base at V and 6 bases at J; junction bases unmatched: 4. The V gene's germline CDR1 is MNHNS and CDR2 SASEGT. This CDR3 is 15 amino acids long. The CDR3 sequence is CASSEELAAPGELFF. The CDR3 bases are TGTGCCAGCAGTGAAGAACTAGCGGCACCCGGGGAGCTGTTTTTT.

The chain couples TRBV7-9 to TRBJ2-6, with 7 positions matching TRBD1. CDR3 length: 15 residues. Germline CDR1 and CDR2: SEHNR and FQNEAQ (reference sequence). CDR3 DNA: TGTGCGAGTACGGGACAGTACTCTGGGGCCAACGTCCTGACTTTC. Protein sequence: CASTGQYSGANVLTF.

The chain is built from TRBV27 and TRBJ2-1, with 9 positions matching TRBD1. CDR3 length: 15 amino acids. Germline V gene data show CDR1 as MNHEY and CDR2 as SMNVEV (reference sequence). Unmatched junction bases numbered 2, after V lost 3 bases and J lost 2 bases. The CDR3 DNA reads TGTGCCAGCAGTTTGACAGGGGGAACCTACAATGAGCAGTTCTTC. Its translation is CASSLTGGTYNEQFF.

J is TRBJ2-3 and V is TRBV29-1; 12 bases fit TRBD2. CDR3 size: 19 residues. Trimming took 3 bases from V and 0 from J; bases not matched to a gene: 13. Germline loops: CDR1 SQVTM, CDR2 ANQGSEA. CDR3 amino acids: CSVEERGLAGLTSTDTQYF. CDR3 sequence (DNA): TGCAGCGTTGAGGAAAGGGGACTAGCGGGCCTCACTAGCACAGATACGCAGTATTTT.

This clone was seen once. CDR3 DNA: TGTGCCACATCCACAGGGGCCTCCACCTACGAGCAGTACTTC. It specifies CATSTGASTYEQYF. The chain joins TRBV28 to TRBJ2-7, with 7 bases matching TRBD1. The CDR3 is 14 residues long. J lost 2 bases, V lost 10 bases, and 11 bases had no gene match. Germline assignment: CDR1 MDHEN and CDR2 SYDVKM.

This rearrangement joins TRBV9 to TRBJ2-3, with D maybe TRBD2 (6 bases). Germline V gives CDR1 SGDLS, CDR2 YYNGEE. V gave up 0 bases and J gave up 2 bases, with 19 bases separating them. This CDR3 is 18 amino acids long. For the CDR3, the DNA is TGTGCCAGCAGCGTAGCTGGCGGGACGCGTCCCTCCACAGATACGCAGTATTTT. Protein sequence: CASSVAGGTRPSTDTQYF.

The chain joins TRBV7-8 to TRBJ1-4, with TRBD1 matching 8 bases. In germline, CDR1 is SGHVS, CDR2 FQNEAQ. Trimming took 1 base from V and 12 from J; bases not matched to a gene: 16. The CDR3 length is 17 residues. CDR3 loop: CASSLGGGQGARQELFF. The CDR3 DNA sequence: TGTGCCAGCAGCTTAGGGGGAGGGCAGGGGGCGCGTCAGGAACTGTTTTTT.

The chain recombines TRBV19 with TRBJ1-2, with 11 bases fitting TRBD1. The length of the CDR3 is 15 residues. CDR1 is LNHDA and CDR2 is SQIVND in the germline V gene (reference sequence). With V trimmed by 5 bases and J by 6 bases, 8 bases remained unmatched. The CDR3 sequence is CASSGPGQGVNGYTF. DNA for the CDR3: TGTGCCAGTAGTGGACCGGGACAGGGGGTGAATGGCTACACCTTC.

The chain is built from TRBV2 and TRBJ1-2; D is perhaps TRBD1 (6 bases). The CDR3 is 13 residues long. Looked up from germline, CDR1 is SNHLY and CDR2 is FYNNEI. With 7 bases removed from V and 4 bases from J, the gap between germline ends came to 13 bases. The CDR3 sequence is CASKLQGGYGYTF. CDR3 nucleotides: TGTGCCAGCAAACTACAGGGTGGCTATGGCTACACCTTC.

This clone came up a few times. CDR3 region: CASSSIWGDSNQPQHF. In nucleotides, the CDR3 is TGTGCCAGCAGCTCGATATGGGGGGATAGCAATCAGCCCCAGCATTTT. V and J are TRBV2 and TRBJ1-5; TRBD1 is a possible D gene (5 bases). Germline-derived CDR1 and CDR2 are SNHLY and FYNNEI. The CDR3 consists of 16 residues. Between the trimmed V and J ends, which lost 6 bases and 0 bases, there was a span of 15 bases. The variable domain in full, with the rest retrieved from reference TRBV2 and TRBJ1-5, is EPEVTQTPSHQVTQMGQEVILRCVPISNHLYFYWYRQILGQKVEFLVSFYNNEISEKSEIFDDQFSVERPDGSNFTLKIRSTKLEDSAMYFCASSSIWGDSNQPQHFGDGTRLSIL.

The chain employs TRBV5-1 and TRBJ1-1; the match to TRBD1 covers 7 bases. In germline, CDR1 is SGHRS, CDR2 YFSETQ. The trim removed 4 bases at V and 4 bases at J, leaving 10 bases unmatched. CDR3 length: 15 amino acids. CDR3 nucleotides: TGCGCCAGCAGCCAGGGGACCTCAGGGGGCACTGAAGCTTTCTTT. Protein: CASSQGTSGGTEAFF.

The chain is built from TRBV5-1 and TRBJ2-5; 9 positions agree with TRBD1. The trim removed 7 bases at V and 2 bases at J, leaving 3 bases unmatched. The length of the CDR3 is 13 residues. Germline CDR1 is SGHRS and CDR2 is YFSETQ. CDR3 in amino acids: CASSGTGQETQYF. In nucleotides, the CDR3 is TGCGCCAGCTCGGGGACAGGGCAAGAGACCCAGTACTTC.

This chain links TRBV7-9 with TRBJ2-3, with 7 bases matching TRBD1. The CDR3 spans 13 residues. Germline CDR1 reads SEHNR; CDR2 reads FQNEAQ (reference sequence). Trimming removed 10 bases from V and 0 bases from J; junction bases left unmatched: 4. CDR3 nucleotides: TGTGCCACCGCGGACAGGAGCACAGATACGCAGTATTTT. This codes for CATADRSTDTQYF.

The chain combines TRBV28 with TRBJ2-1; 10 bases are a match to TRBD2. V lost 5 bases to trimming and J lost 6 bases; unmatched junction nucleotides: 10. The CDR3 extends over 16 amino acids. Germline lookup yields CDR1 MDHEN and CDR2 SYDVKM. This CDR3 is CASSTVSGRGFNEQFF. CDR3 DNA sequence: TGTGCCAGCAGTACCGTGAGCGGGAGGGGCTTCAATGAGCAGTTCTTC. Based on the CDR3 plus reference TRBV28 and TRBJ2-1, the full variable domain is DVKVTQSSRYLVKRTGEKVFLECVQDMDHENMFWYRQDPGLGLRLIYFSYDVKMKEKGDIPEGYSVSREKKERFSLILESASTNQTSMYLCASSTVSGRGFNEQFFGPGTRLTVL.

The chain carries TRBV28 and TRBJ1-5, with D possibly TRBD1 on 6 matching bases. The V gene's germline CDR1 is MDHEN and CDR2 SYDVKM. The CDR3 length is 14 residues. Trimming pared 6 bases from V and 6 bases from J, leaving 15 bases between. CDR3 sequence: CASSLRDNIQPQHF. CDR3 coding DNA: TGTGCCAGCAGCCTCCGGGACAACATTCAGCCCCAGCATTTT.

The rearrangement uses TRBV27 and TRBJ2-5; 16 bases are shared with TRBD2. The CDR3 is 17 residues long. V shed 5 bases and J 4 bases; nucleotides not matched to a gene: 7. Germline V gene data show CDR1 as MNHEY and CDR2 as SMNVEV (reference sequence). The CDR3 is CASSRGLAGGLGETQYF. For the CDR3, the DNA is TGTGCCAGCAGTCGGGGACTAGCGGGAGGGCTGGGAGAGACCCAGTACTTC.

The rearrangement links TRBV30 to TRBJ1-2, with D possibly matching TRBD1 (6 bases). This CDR3 region has 13 residues. Trimming removed 0 bases from V and 2 bases from J, with 7 bases in between. The germline V gene encodes CDR1 GTSNPN and CDR2 SVGIG (reference sequence). CDR3 amino acids: CAWSVTGNYGYTF. For the CDR3, the DNA is TGTGCCTGGAGTGTAACAGGGAACTATGGCTACACCTTC.

This clone occurred once. J is TRBJ2-1 and V is TRBV5-1; 11 positions agree with TRBD1. The CDR3 is made up of 16 amino acids. V lost 5 bases and J lost 8; bases outside the gene matches: 12. Germline V lookup: CDR1 SGHRS, CDR2 YFSETQ. The CDR3 coding sequence is TGCGCCAGCAGACCCACCCGGACAGGGGGCATGGATGAGCAGTTCTTC. Its protein product is CASRPTRTGGMDEQFF.

This clone was picked up a small number of times. This chain joins TRBV27 and TRBJ1-2; 9 bases fit TRBD1. The J segment lost 8 bases and the V segment lost 6 bases, leaving 10 bases of the junction unmatched. The CDR3 sequence is 14 residues long. Germline loops: CDR1 MNHEY, CDR2 SMNVEV (reference sequence). The CDR3 DNA follows: TGTGCCAGCAGAGGGACAGGGAAGAAGGGCGGCTACACCTTC. This encodes CASRGTGKKGGYTF.

The rearrangement joins TRBV7-9 to TRBJ1-1; no clear D. V was trimmed by 4 bases and J by 0 bases, leaving 18 bases between them. Germline loops: CDR1 SEHNR, CDR2 FQNEAQ (reference sequence). CDR3 size: 17 residues. This chain's CDR3 is CASSSIARGLMNTEAFF. CDR3 nucleotides: TGTGCCAGCAGCTCGATCGCTCGCGGCCTCATGAACACTGAAGCTTTCTTT.

The chain has TRBV14 and TRBJ2-2; 7 bases align to TRBD2. This CDR3 region has 17 residues. The J segment lost 8 bases and the V segment lost 0 bases, leaving 12 bases of the junction unmatched. CDR1 is SGHDN, CDR2 FVKESK, per germline. This chain's CDR3 is CASSQDLASGHQGELFF. Written as DNA, the CDR3 is TGTGCCAGCAGCCAAGATCTGGCTAGCGGTCACCAAGGGGAGCTGTTTTTT.

V gene TRBV4-2 combines with J gene TRBJ2-5; 8 bases match TRBD2. Trimming at V came to 0 bases and at J to 5 bases, leaving 8 bases not matched to a gene. The CDR3 has 16 residues. CDR1 LGHNA and CDR2 YNFKEQ come from the germline V gene. In nucleotides, the CDR3 is TGTGCCAGCAGCCAAGATGGGAGCGGGAGTAGGGAGACCCAGTACTTC. This codes for CASSQDGSGSRETQYF.

The sample holds a few counts of this clone. The CDR3 loop reads CASSEGRENIQYF. In DNA form, the CDR3 reads TGTGCCAGCAGTGAAGGCAGGGAAAACATTCAGTACTTC. This chain links TRBV6-1 with TRBJ2-4; perhaps TRBD1 as D (5 bases). V lost 1 base and J 5 bases, leaving 6 bases between the germline ends. This CDR3 region has 13 residues. Germline CDR1 and CDR2: MNHNS and SASEGT.